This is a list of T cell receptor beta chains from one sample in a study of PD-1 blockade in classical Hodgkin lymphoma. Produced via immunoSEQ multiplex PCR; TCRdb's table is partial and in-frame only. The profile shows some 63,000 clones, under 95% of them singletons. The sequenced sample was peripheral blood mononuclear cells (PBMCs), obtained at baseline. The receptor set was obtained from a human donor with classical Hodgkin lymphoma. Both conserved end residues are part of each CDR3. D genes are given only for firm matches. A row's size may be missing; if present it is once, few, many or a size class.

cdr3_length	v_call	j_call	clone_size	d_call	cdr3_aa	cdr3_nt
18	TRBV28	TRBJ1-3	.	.	CASSSYGTYDNSGNTIYF	TGTGCCAGCAGTTCCTACGGGACATATGATAACTCTGGAAACACCATATATTTT
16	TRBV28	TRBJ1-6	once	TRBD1	CASSFHRDRLRSPLHF	TGTGCCAGCAGTTTCCACCGGGACAGGCTTCGTTCACCCCTCCACTTT
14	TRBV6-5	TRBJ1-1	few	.	CASSYSAGNTEAFF	TGTGCCAGCAGTTACTCGGCTGGGAACACTGAAGCTTTCTTT
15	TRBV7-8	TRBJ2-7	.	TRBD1	CASSSGTGKFYEQYF	TGTGCCAGCAGCTCCGGGACAGGAAAATTCTACGAGCAGTATTTC
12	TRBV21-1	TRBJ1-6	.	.	CASSKLGSGLHF	TGTGCCAGCAGCAAATTAGGCAGCGGGCTCCACTTT
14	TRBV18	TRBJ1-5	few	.	CASSPPGREQPQHF	TGTGCCAGCTCACCACCGGGGAGGGAACAGCCCCAGCATTTT
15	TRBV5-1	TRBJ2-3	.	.	CASSLAPASTDTQYF	TGCGCCAGCAGCTTGGCTCCCGCTAGCACAGATACGCAGTATTTT
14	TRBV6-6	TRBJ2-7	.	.	CASSYSLRTNEQYF	TGTGCCAGCAGTTACTCGTTGAGGACAAACGAGCAGTACTTC
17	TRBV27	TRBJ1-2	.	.	CASSPYSRGALFYGYTF	TGTGCCAGCAGCCCCTACTCACGAGGGGCTCTATTTTATGGCTACACCTTC
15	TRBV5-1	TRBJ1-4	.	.	CASSLDRVLVEKLFF	TGCGCCAGCAGCTTGGACAGGGTCCTGGTTGAAAAACTGTTTTTT
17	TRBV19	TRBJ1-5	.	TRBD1	CASSIDRPDRTNQPQHF	TGTGCCAGTAGTATAGACCGCCCGGACAGGACCAATCAGCCCCAGCATTTT
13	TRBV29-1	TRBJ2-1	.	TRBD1	CSVDGTGVNEQFF	TGCAGCGTCGATGGGACAGGGGTCAATGAGCAGTTCTTC
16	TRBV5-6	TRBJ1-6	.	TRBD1	CASSLGTGGNNSPLHF	TGTGCCAGCAGCTTGGGGACAGGGGGGAATAATTCACCCCTCCACTTT
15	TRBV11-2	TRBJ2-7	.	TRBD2	CASSSTGLAGTGQYF	TGTGCCAGCAGCTCAACCGGACTAGCGGGAACGGGGCAGTACTTC
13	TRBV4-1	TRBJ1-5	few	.	CASSQDPGFPQHF	TGCGCCAGCAGCCAAGATCCCGGATTTCCCCAGCATTTT
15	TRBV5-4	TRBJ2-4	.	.	CASSGDNSIKNIQYF	TGTGCCAGCAGCGGAGACAATTCGATCAAGAACATTCAGTACTTC
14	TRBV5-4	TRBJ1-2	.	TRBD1	CASSLPGDSYGYTF	TGTGCCAGCAGCCTACCGGGGGACAGCTATGGCTACACCTTC
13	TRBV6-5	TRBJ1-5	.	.	CASSYSSNQPQHF	TGTGCCAGCAGTTACTCTAGCAATCAGCCCCAGCATTTT
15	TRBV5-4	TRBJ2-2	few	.	CASSFPDMNTGELFF	TGTGCCAGCAGCTTTCCTGATATGAACACCGGGGAGCTGTTTTTT
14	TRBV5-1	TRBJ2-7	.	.	CASSLGPENYEQYF	TGCGCCAGCAGCTTGGGGCCCGAGAACTACGAGCAGTACTTC
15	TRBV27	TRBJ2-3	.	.	CASSPSTDYTDTQYF	TGTGCCAGCAGCCCCTCGACAGACTACACAGATACGCAGTATTTT
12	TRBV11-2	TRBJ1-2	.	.	CASSTNSGGYTF	TGTGCCAGCAGCACCAACAGCGGAGGCTACACCTTC
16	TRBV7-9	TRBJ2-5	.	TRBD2	CASSLDRLAGVETQYF	TGTGCCAGCAGCTTAGATCGACTAGCGGGAGTGGAGACCCAGTACTTC
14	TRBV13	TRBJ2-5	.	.	CASSLEGDQETQYF	TGTGCCAGCAGCTTAGAAGGGGACCAAGAGACCCAGTACTTC
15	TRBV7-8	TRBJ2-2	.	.	CASSLATPGTGEPFF	TGTGCCAGCAGCTTAGCCACACCGGGCACCGGGGAGCCGTTTTTT
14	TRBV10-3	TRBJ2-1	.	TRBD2	CAIGLSGGFDEQFF	TGTGCCATCGGACTTAGCGGGGGCTTTGATGAGCAGTTCTTC
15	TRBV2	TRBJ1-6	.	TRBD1	CASSSRQGESSPLHF	TGTGCCAGCAGTTCCCGACAGGGGGAGAGTTCACCCCTCCACTTT
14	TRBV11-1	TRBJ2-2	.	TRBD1	CASSVQGWTGELFF	TGTGCCAGCAGCGTACAGGGGTGGACCGGGGAGCTGTTTTTT
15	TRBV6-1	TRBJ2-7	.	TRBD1	CASSESRDRAYEQYF	TGTGCCAGCAGTGAATCCCGGGACAGGGCCTACGAGCAGTACTTC
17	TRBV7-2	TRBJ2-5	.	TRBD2	CASSLVGRGGIQETQYF	TGTGCCAGCAGCTTAGTTGGGCGGGGGGGTATTCAAGAGACCCAGTACTTC
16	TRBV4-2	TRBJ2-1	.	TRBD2	CASSQVPSGAYNEQFF	TGTGCCAGCAGCCAAGTGCCCAGCGGGGCCTACAATGAGCAGTTCTTC
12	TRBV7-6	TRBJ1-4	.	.	CASGRFNEKLFF	TGTGCCAGCGGACGGTTTAATGAAAAACTGTTTTTT
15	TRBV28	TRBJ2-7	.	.	CASSIAREGAYEQYF	TGTGCCAGCAGTATTGCGAGGGAAGGGGCCTACGAGCAGTACTTC
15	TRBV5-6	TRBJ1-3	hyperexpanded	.	CASSLGSGTGNTIYF	TGTGCCAGCAGCTTGGGGTCTGGGACTGGAAACACCATATATTTT
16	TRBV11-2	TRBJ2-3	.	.	CASSLEDLISTDTQYF	TGTGCCAGCAGCTTAGAGGACCTCATCAGCACAGATACGCAGTATTTT
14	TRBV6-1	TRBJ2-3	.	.	CASTLRGSTDTQYF	TGTGCCAGCACTTTAAGGGGGTCGACAGATACGCAGTATTTT
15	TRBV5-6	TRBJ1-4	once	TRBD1	CASSLKGTGGEKLFF	TGTGCCAGCAGCTTGAAGGGGACAGGGGGCGAAAAACTGTTTTTT
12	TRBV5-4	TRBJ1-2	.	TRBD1	CASSRQGNGYTF	TGTGCCAGCAGCAGACAGGGGAATGGCTACACCTTC
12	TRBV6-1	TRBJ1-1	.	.	CASSLSNTEAFF	TGTGCCAGCAGTTTATCGAACACTGAAGCTTTCTTT
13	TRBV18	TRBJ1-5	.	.	CASSEGLNQPQHF	TGTGCCAGCTCAGAAGGGCTCAATCAGCCCCAGCATTTT
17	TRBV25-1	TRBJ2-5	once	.	CASSEYTGGTIQETQYF	TGTGCCAGCAGTGAATACACCGGAGGGACAATTCAAGAGACCCAGTACTTC
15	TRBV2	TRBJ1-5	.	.	CASSEAVRSNQPQHF	TGTGCCAGCAGTGAAGCCGTCCGTAGCAATCAGCCCCAGCATTTT
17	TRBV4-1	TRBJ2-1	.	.	CASSQDPLTSSYNEQFF	TGCGCCAGCAGCCAAGATCCCTTGACAAGTAGCTACAATGAGCAGTTCTTC
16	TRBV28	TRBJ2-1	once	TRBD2	CASSLQPGLAGGPQFF	TGTGCCAGCAGTCTACAGCCGGGACTAGCGGGAGGGCCTCAGTTCTTC
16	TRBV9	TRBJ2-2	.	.	CASRPGPHSSTGELFF	TGTGCCAGCAGGCCAGGGCCCCACTCGAGCACCGGGGAGCTGTTTTTT
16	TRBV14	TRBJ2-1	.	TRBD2	CASSHIAGSSYNEQFF	TGTGCCAGCAGCCACATAGCGGGGAGCTCCTACAATGAGCAGTTCTTC
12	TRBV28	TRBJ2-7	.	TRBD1	CASRTGTYEQYF	TGTGCCTCCCGGACAGGAACCTACGAGCAGTACTTC
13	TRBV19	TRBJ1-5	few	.	CASSSLGNQPQHF	TGTGCCAGTAGTAGTTTGGGCAATCAGCCCCAGCATTTT
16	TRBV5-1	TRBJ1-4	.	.	CASSLGMVRSDEKLFF	TGCGCCAGCAGCTTAGGGATGGTTCGCAGCGATGAAAAACTGTTTTTT
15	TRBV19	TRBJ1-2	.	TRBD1	CASTPDRRIPYGYTF	TGTGCCAGTACCCCGGACAGGCGGATCCCTTATGGCTACACCTTC
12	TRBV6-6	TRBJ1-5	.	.	CAVRTSGQPQHF	TGTGCGGTTCGGACGTCAGGTCAGCCCCAGCATTTT
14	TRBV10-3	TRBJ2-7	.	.	CAISALRGTYEQYF	TGTGCCATCAGTGCCCTTCGAGGGACATACGAGCAGTACTTC
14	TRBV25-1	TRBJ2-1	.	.	CASSKWGEDNEQFF	TGTGCCAGCAGTAAGTGGGGGGAGGACAATGAGCAGTTCTTC
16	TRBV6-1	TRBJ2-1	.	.	CASSERGHSSYNEQFF	TGTGCCAGCAGTGAAAGGGGCCATAGCTCCTACAATGAGCAGTTCTTC
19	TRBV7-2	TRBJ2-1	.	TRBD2	CASSQHPPRERDSYNEQFF	TGTGCCAGCAGCCAACACCCCCCCCGTGAGCGGGACTCCTACAATGAGCAGTTCTTC
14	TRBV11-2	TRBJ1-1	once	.	CASSSRQMNTEAFF	TGTGCCAGCAGCTCCCGACAGATGAACACTGAAGCTTTCTTT
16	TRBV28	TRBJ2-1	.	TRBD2	CASSLSLAGSYNEQFF	TGTGCCAGCAGTTTATCACTAGCGGGAAGTTACAATGAGCAGTTCTTC
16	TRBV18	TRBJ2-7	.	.	CASSPQGRQGTYEQYF	TGTGCCAGCTCACCACAGGGGCGGCAGGGGACCTACGAGCAGTACTTC
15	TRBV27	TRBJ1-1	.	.	CASSLLGARDTEAFF	TGTGCCAGCAGTTTATTGGGGGCAAGGGACACTGAAGCTTTCTTT